This TCR beta chain was documented in a study of blood T cells in healthy people across ages (dated by TCRdb to between 2014 and 2017). About the study as a whole: In model experiments, roughly one uniquely barcoded TCR beta cDNA molecule per two T cells was captured by template switching. Age-related changes in TCR beta repertoire diversity were measured in the study by deep sequencing normalized with unique cDNA molecular identifiers. The donors were split into four age groups: young (average about 16 years), middle-aged (nearly 40), aged (roughly 68) and long-lived (about 82). Using the same blood draw, the study looked at two additional independent replicas of 1 million unique cDNA reads for two donors, one aged 18 to 30 and the other aged 80 or older. To avoid experimental bias, donors of different ages were spread randomly across the sequencing lanes. Findings and caveats that apply to the study as a whole: Compared with the aged group, more naive CD4+ T cells, fewer expanded clones and increased TCR diversity were shown by the long-lived group, suggesting age selection. Since profiling was done on bulk unsorted PBMCs, naive and antigen-experienced compartments could not be conclusively compared. Because donor CMV infection status was unknown, age-related changes in expanded clonotypes were potentially confounded. As age increased, observed TCR beta diversity per million T cells dropped in a roughly linear way, and a significant reduction was already evident by age 40. The percentage of naive T cells measured by flow cytometry correlated strongly with observed TCR beta diversity. Estimates of total diversity based on one million sequenced T cells were regarded as lower bounds and as underestimates.

This clonotype was counted between two and nine times. Its antigen remains undetermined. The record has no base qualities; no much larger clone is one base away. The donors were roughly 39 Caucasian individuals from Russia, aged roughly 6 to 95 years, who were systemically healthy. Each donor gave 8 to 10 milliliters of peripheral blood, drawn into EDTA-treated Vacutainer tubes. Ficoll-Paque density-gradient centrifugation was used to isolate PBMCs, with at least 6.5 million per sample. Total RNA, at least 6 micrograms per sample, was extracted from PBMCs with Trizol reagent. For every donor, an aliquot of PBMCs went through flow cytometry to measure the percentages of naive CD45RAhigh/CD27high T cells. Library prep was done by 5' RACE. Data came from an Illumina HiSeq 2500. A second PCR of about 6 to 11 cycles was run with a J-beta primer mix and a sample-barcoded 5' primer. A template-switch 5' adaptor carrying 12 random nucleotides introduced a unique molecular identifier onto each TCR beta cDNA molecule. Each sample yielded at least 3 million CDR3-containing paired-end reads. First-strand cDNA synthesis was performed from all RNA using the Mint cDNA synthesis kit, with priming by a TRBC-specific oligonucleotide. After uracil-DNA glycosylase treatment, a first 18-cycle PCR used universal primers M1SS and BC2_uni_R on all cDNA. As for the authors' bioinformatics: For normalization, 1 million high-quality reads, each with a distinct molecular identifier, were randomly selected from each sample. Reads with shared molecular identifiers were discarded instead of being binned into consensus sequences. MiTCR, set to a Q25 quality threshold and the strictest error-elimination algorithm, was used for CDR3 identification, clonotype clustering and error correction. Lower-bound total TCR beta diversity was estimated with a nonparametric unseen species model using Euler transformation. The public reads were run again by TCRdb, first through fastp at Q25 and then through MiXCR, and only productive beta chains were kept. When rows share a CDR3 protein, they turn into one entry using the most common DNA and genes. These V and J calls derive from TCRdb rather than the authors' analysis. In this sample the table shows about 630,000 distinct CDR3 sequences, roughly 21% of which occur a single time. The ten top clones hold roughly 3.4% of the sample.

The specimen sequenced was blood. The sequence derives from a man between 65 and 85 years old in good health.

Read as DNA, the sequence is TGTGCCAGCAGCACTCGCGAGGGAAATACGCAGTATTTT. This translates into CASSTREGNTQYF. The V and J genes are TRBV12-3 or TRBV12-4 and TRBJ2-3; perhaps TRBD2 is the D gene, with 5 bases matching. Between the V and J ends, shortened by 6 bases and 7 bases respectively, the junction contains 14 bases. The CDR3 holds 13 amino acids from the cysteine to the phenylalanine. Left in the record is the CDR3 DNA by itself, 39 bases read in frame from the first base.